This is a list of T cell receptor beta chains from one sample in a study of Ad26.COV2.S vaccination and SARS-CoV-2 variants. Sequenced by immunoSEQ multiplex PCR; TCRdb stores in-frame clones only, minus some. Here the sample spans 320,000 or so clones, roughly 90% being singletons. The sample consisted of peripheral blood, taken in a trial of Ad26.COV2.S vaccine versus placebo. The receptors originated from a person between 18 and 65 years old who received the Ad26.COV2.S COVID-19 vaccine or a placebo. CDR3s include the opening cysteine and the closing phenylalanine or tryptophan. D genes are given only for firm matches. Expanded clones get a size class; other rows say once, few or many, or leave the size out.

J: TRBJ2-3; V: TRBV10-3; D: NA; size: once; CDR3: CAISDPDIPPTDTQYF; DNA: TGTGCCATCAGTGACCCCGACATACCCCCCACAGATACGCAGTATTTT
J: TRBJ2-1; V: TRBV5-1; D: NA; size: NA; CDR3: CASSSAGLHSYNEQFF; DNA: TGCGCCAGCAGCTCCGCCGGTCTGCACTCCTACAATGAGCAGTTCTTC
J: TRBJ1-6; V: TRBV5-1; D: TRBD1; size: NA; CDR3: CASSFKDRDYNSPLHF; DNA: TGCGCCAGCAGCTTCAAGGACAGGGATTATAATTCACCCCTCCACTTT
J: TRBJ1-1; V: TRBV5-6; D: NA; size: NA; CDR3: CASSRPGGGTEAFF; DNA: TGTGCCAGCAGCAGGCCAGGAGGGGGCACTGAAGCTTTCTTT
J: TRBJ2-2; V: TRBV2; D: TRBD1; size: NA; CDR3: CASIGQGLSTGELFF; DNA: TGTGCCAGCATCGGACAGGGGCTTAGCACCGGGGAGCTGTTTTTT
J: TRBJ1-6; V: TRBV25-1; D: TRBD1; size: NA; CDR3: CASRTTGDNSPLHF; DNA: TGTGCCAGCAGAACGACAGGGGATAATTCACCCCTCCACTTT
J: TRBJ1-2; V: TRBV6-5; D: NA; size: NA; CDR3: CASRNNYGYTF; DNA: TGTGCCAGCAGAAATAACTATGGCTACACCTTC
J: TRBJ1-1; V: TRBV6-5; D: NA; size: NA; CDR3: CASSSGLTVMNTEAFF; DNA: TGTGCCAGCAGTTCCGGCCTGACTGTAATGAACACTGAAGCTTTCTTT
J: TRBJ2-3; V: TRBV27; D: TRBD2; size: NA; CDR3: CASTPGLAGGTDTQYF; DNA: TGTGCCAGCACCCCGGGACTAGCGGGAGGCACAGATACGCAGTATTTT
J: TRBJ1-5; V: TRBV19; D: NA; size: once; CDR3: CASRSGSLYNQPQHF; DNA: TGTGCCAGTAGATCGGGTAGTTTGTACAATCAGCCCCAGCATTTT
J: TRBJ2-1; V: TRBV7-2; D: TRBD2; size: NA; CDR3: CASNPRTSGYNEQFF; DNA: TGTGCCAGCAACCCTCGGACTAGCGGTTACAATGAGCAGTTCTTC
J: TRBJ1-1; V: TRBV7-2; D: NA; size: NA; CDR3: CASSLSPAPGYTEAFF; DNA: TGTGCCAGCAGCTTATCCCCGGCGCCCGGGTACACTGAAGCTTTCTTT
J: TRBJ1-2; V: TRBV7-6; D: NA; size: NA; CDR3: CASSLGSPYGYTF; DNA: TGTGCCAGCAGCTTAGGATCCCCCTATGGCTACACCTTC
J: TRBJ2-6; V: TRBV5-1; D: NA; size: NA; CDR3: CASSLTPQSSSGANVLTF; DNA: TGCGCCAGCAGCCTAACGCCCCAGAGCAGTTCTGGGGCCAACGTCCTGACTTTC
J: TRBJ1-2; V: TRBV28; D: NA; size: NA; CDR3: CASSLLGGTDYGYTF; DNA: TGTGCCAGCAGTTTATTGGGAGGGACGGACTATGGCTACACCTTC
J: TRBJ1-1; V: TRBV6-5; D: TRBD1; size: NA; CDR3: CASSIGQGYTEAFF; DNA: TGTGCCAGCAGCATAGGACAGGGGTACACTGAAGCTTTCTTT
J: TRBJ1-2; V: TRBV5-4; D: TRBD1; size: NA; CDR3: CASSLLGSGDRSSGYTF; DNA: TGTGCCAGCAGCTTGTTAGGTAGCGGGGACAGGAGCTCTGGCTACACCTTC
J: TRBJ1-1; V: TRBV10-3; D: NA; size: NA; CDR3: CAISGRRGTEAFF; DNA: TGTGCCATCAGTGGGAGGAGAGGCACTGAAGCTTTCTTT
J: TRBJ1-2; V: TRBV29-1; D: NA; size: NA; CDR3: CSVDVRGIMEGYTF; DNA: TGCAGCGTTGATGTGCGGGGCATAATGGAAGGCTACACCTTC
J: TRBJ1-2; V: TRBV6-5; D: NA; size: NA; CDR3: CAGRRRYDDGYTF; DNA: TGTGCCGGCAGACGTCGATACGATGATGGCTACACCTTC
J: TRBJ2-7; V: TRBV4-3; D: NA; size: NA; CDR3: CASSPSGRGSRGYEQYF; DNA: TGCGCCAGCAGCCCTTCCGGCCGGGGGAGTCGGGGCTACGAGCAGTACTTC
J: TRBJ1-6; V: TRBV6-2/TRBV6-3; D: NA; size: NA; CDR3: CASSLSPGQLNSPLHF; DNA: TGTGCCAGCAGCCTCTCCCCAGGACAGCTAAATTCACCCCTCCACTTT
J: TRBJ1-3; V: TRBV18; D: NA; size: NA; CDR3: CASSPRTAGNTIYF; DNA: TGTGCCAGCTCACCACGGACAGCAGGAAACACCATATATTTT
J: TRBJ1-2; V: TRBV3-1/TRBV3-2; D: TRBD1; size: NA; CDR3: CASSQDATGAANYGYTF; DNA: TGTGCCAGCAGCCAAGATGCTACAGGGGCAGCTAACTATGGCTACACCTTC
J: TRBJ2-4; V: TRBV5-8; D: NA; size: NA; CDR3: CASTTLAKNIQYF; DNA: TGTGCCAGCACCACCTTAGCCAAAAACATTCAGTACTTC
J: TRBJ2-2; V: TRBV10-3; D: NA; size: NA; CDR3: CAISEGGLGTGELFF; DNA: TGTGCCATCAGTGAGGGGGGGCTGGGCACCGGGGAGCTGTTTTTT
J: TRBJ1-2; V: TRBV5-1; D: NA; size: NA; CDR3: CASSFRTEANYGYTF; DNA: TGCGCCAGCAGCTTTCGGACAGAGGCTAACTATGGCTACACCTTC
J: TRBJ1-1; V: TRBV5-1; D: NA; size: NA; CDR3: CASSLGQAGNEAFF; DNA: TGCGCCAGCAGCTTGGGCCAAGCGGGGAATGAAGCTTTCTTT
J: TRBJ2-1; V: TRBV7-2; D: TRBD2; size: few; CDR3: CASSLFPVTSGSDEQFF; DNA: TGTGCCAGCAGCTTGTTTCCGGTTACTAGCGGGAGCGATGAGCAGTTCTTC
J: TRBJ2-5; V: TRBV20-1; D: TRBD2; size: NA; CDR3: CSASSPSGTQETQYF; DNA: TGCAGTGCTAGTTCGCCTAGCGGAACCCAAGAGACCCAGTACTTC
J: TRBJ1-2; V: TRBV29-1; D: NA; size: NA; CDR3: CSVEGAYGYTF; DNA: TGCAGCGTTGAAGGGGCGTATGGCTACACCTTC
J: TRBJ2-3; V: TRBV19; D: TRBD2; size: NA; CDR3: CASSIGLAGNTDTQYF; DNA: TGTGCCAGTAGTATAGGACTAGCGGGGAACACAGATACGCAGTATTTT
J: TRBJ1-2; V: TRBV5-1; D: NA; size: NA; CDR3: CASSFRQARGGYTF; DNA: TGCGCCAGCAGCTTTAGACAGGCCCGTGGTGGCTACACCTTC
J: TRBJ2-3; V: TRBV6-4; D: TRBD1; size: NA; CDR3: CASSHGQGTRDTQYF; DNA: TGTGCCAGCAGCCATGGACAGGGCACCAGAGATACGCAGTATTTT
J: TRBJ1-1; V: TRBV5-1; D: TRBD1; size: NA; CDR3: CASSFAGGADTEAFF; DNA: TGCGCCAGCAGCTTTGCAGGGGGCGCGGACACTGAAGCTTTCTTT
J: TRBJ2-5; V: TRBV3-1/TRBV3-2; D: NA; size: few; CDR3: CASSPEISEVPLETQYF; DNA: TGTGCCAGCAGCCCAGAGATTTCTGAGGTCCCCCTGGAGACCCAGTACTTC
J: TRBJ2-2; V: TRBV6-4; D: TRBD2; size: NA; CDR3: CASVPGLLNTGELFF; DNA: TGTGCCAGCGTTCCGGGACTACTTAACACCGGGGAGCTGTTTTTT
J: TRBJ2-1; V: TRBV5-1; D: TRBD2; size: NA; CDR3: CASSFQPAGANEQFF; DNA: TGCGCCAGCAGCTTTCAACCAGCGGGAGCCAATGAGCAGTTCTTC
J: TRBJ2-3; V: TRBV7-9; D: NA; size: few; CDR3: CAGEQGSTDTQYF; DNA: TGTGCCGGGGAGCAGGGGTCGACAGATACGCAGTATTTT
J: TRBJ2-6; V: TRBV5-8; D: TRBD1; size: NA; CDR3: CASSLNRGIFPGANVLTF; DNA: TGTGCCAGCAGCTTAAACAGGGGGATATTCCCTGGGGCCAACGTCCTGACTTTC
J: TRBJ2-1; V: TRBV5-1; D: TRBD2; size: NA; CDR3: CASSLGLAGVIHNEQFF; DNA: TGCGCCAGCAGCTTGGGATTGGCGGGAGTAATTCACAATGAGCAGTTCTTC
J: TRBJ2-3; V: TRBV25-1; D: TRBD1; size: NA; CDR3: CASTVGGLDTQYF; DNA: TGTGCCAGCACCGTAGGGGGCTTGGATACGCAGTATTTT
J: TRBJ2-4; V: TRBV6-7; D: NA; size: NA; CDR3: CASPLSRRGKNIQYF; DNA: TGTGCCAGCCCGCTCTCGAGGCGTGGCAAAAACATTCAGTACTTC
J: TRBJ1-6; V: TRBV4-3; D: TRBD1; size: NA; CDR3: CASSQGQAGSPLHF; DNA: TGCGCCAGCAGCCAGGGACAGGCTGGGTCACCCCTCCACTTT
J: TRBJ2-1; V: TRBV28; D: NA; size: once; CDR3: CASSFNMASFNNEQFF; DNA: TGTGCCAGCAGTTTTAATATGGCTAGTTTTAACAATGAGCAGTTCTTC
J: TRBJ2-3; V: TRBV27; D: TRBD1; size: NA; CDR3: CASSLGTGLTDTQYF; DNA: TGTGCCAGCAGTCTCGGGACAGGGCTTACAGATACGCAGTATTTT
J: TRBJ1-3; V: TRBV18; D: NA; size: NA; CDR3: CASSGGRSGNTIYF; DNA: TGTGCCAGCTCTGGGGGGCGCTCTGGAAACACCATATATTTT
J: TRBJ2-7; V: TRBV5-1; D: NA; size: NA; CDR3: CASSSSGPEGYEQYF; DNA: TGCGCCAGCAGCTCTTCAGGCCCCGAGGGCTACGAGCAGTACTTC
J: TRBJ1-5; V: TRBV7-2; D: NA; size: once; CDR3: CASSPTGINQPQHF; DNA: TGTGCCAGCAGCCCTACAGGGATCAATCAGCCCCAGCATTTT
J: TRBJ1-1; V: TRBV6-2/TRBV6-3; D: NA; size: NA; CDR3: CASSYSRGGGTEAFF; DNA: TGTGCCAGCAGTTACTCTCGCGGGGGGGGAACTGAAGCTTTCTTT
J: TRBJ2-2; V: TRBV27; D: NA; size: NA; CDR3: CASSLLAPRDTGELFF; DNA: TGTGCCAGCAGTTTACTCGCCCCTAGAGACACCGGGGAGCTGTTTTTT
J: TRBJ1-1; V: TRBV6-2/TRBV6-3; D: NA; size: NA; CDR3: CASSYSGAGLEAFF; DNA: TGTGCCAGCAGTTACAGCGGGGCAGGGCTGGAAGCTTTCTTT
J: TRBJ2-1; V: TRBV4-2; D: TRBD2; size: NA; CDR3: CASSLTGTSSNEQFF; DNA: TGTGCCAGCAGCCTCACCGGGACTAGCTCAAATGAGCAGTTCTTC